The 15 T cell receptor beta chains in this list originate from one sample, sequenced in a study of shared clonotypes between healthy human individuals. The protocol was immunoSEQ multiplex PCR, while the TCRdb copy is restricted to in-frame clones and leaves out a portion. The sample gives under 2.5 million clones, 85% to 95% of which show up once; around 0.38% is in the top ten. The sample was naive CD4+ T cells from PBMCs. Subset denoted: CD45RA+ positively selected. These receptors were obtained from a man aged 18-30 years in good health. Some clones in this sample may be carry-over from other donors' samples.

This rearrangement joins TRBV28 to TRBJ2-1; D remains ambiguous. The ends were cut back, 6 bases at V and 0 bases at J, with 15 bases in the middle. CDR3 length: 16 residues. The germline gives CDR1 MDHEN, CDR2 SYDVKM. The CDR3 protein is CASRLRTQFSYNEQFF. Written as DNA, the CDR3 is TGTGCCAGCAGACTGAGAACACAATTCTCCTACAATGAGCAGTTCTTC.

The chain employs TRBV28 and TRBJ2-1, with no clear D. The CDR3 is made up of 14 amino acids. Germline V gene data show CDR1 as MDHEN and CDR2 as SYDVKM. V lost 6 bases to trimming and J lost 1 base, with 10 bases between them. Here the CDR3 reads CASSRRMSYNEQFF. As DNA, the CDR3 is TGTGCCAGCAGCCGCCGAATGTCCTACAATGAGCAGTTCTTC. Combining the CDR3 with reference TRBV28 and TRBJ2-1 gives the whole variable domain DVKVTQSSRYLVKRTGEKVFLECVQDMDHENMFWYRQDPGLGLRLIYFSYDVKMKEKGDIPEGYSVSREKKERFSLILESASTNQTSMYLCASSRRMSYNEQFFGPGTRLTVL.

The V call is TRBV28, the J call TRBJ1-2; TRBD1 might be the D (5 bases). The V and J ends lost 7 bases and 7 bases respectively, with 19 bases between them. The CDR3 loop spans 14 amino acids. Germline assignment: CDR1 MDHEN and CDR2 SYDVKM. In DNA form, the CDR3 reads TGTGCCAGCACCACTTCCGAGGCTAGGGGTGGCTACACCTTC. This gives the protein CASTTSEARGGYTF.

This chain uses TRBV6-6 with TRBJ1-4; D unclear. Germline CDR1 and CDR2: MNHNY and SVGAGI (reference sequence). Trimming removed 7 bases from V and 8 bases from J, with 14 bases in between. The CDR3 sequence is 13 residues long. This CDR3 reads CASIRAPWEKLFF. The CDR3 nucleotides read TGTGCCAGCATCCGGGCCCCGTGGGAAAAACTGTTTTTT.

CDR3 sequence: CASSELRAGLHF. Written as DNA, the CDR3 is TGCGCCAGCAGTGAGTTAAGAGCTGGCCTCCACTTT. The chain joins TRBV10-2 to TRBJ1-6; D remains unclear. The germline V gene encodes CDR1 WSHSY and CDR2 SAAADI. Trimming removed 1 base from V and 15 bases from J, with 10 bases in between. The CDR3 runs 12 residues.

V gene TRBV2 combines with J gene TRBJ1-3, with 9 bases matching TRBD1. The germline gives CDR1 SNHLY, CDR2 FYNNEI. V shed 11 bases, J shed 4 bases, and the junction held 6 bases outside the gene matches. There are 13 residues in the CDR3. CDR3 loop: CACYRGPGNTIYF. CDR3 coding DNA: TGTGCCTGTTACAGGGGGCCAGGAAACACCATATATTTT.

This sequence joins TRBV6-5 and TRBJ1-6, with TRBD1 as a possible D gene (5 bases). Per the germline V gene, CDR1 is MNHEY and CDR2 is SVGAGI. V lost 8 bases and J lost 6, with 17 bases in between. The CDR3 consists of 15 residues. In nucleotides, the CDR3 is TGTGCCAGCCGAGCGGTGGGGGGAGGTAATTCACCCCTCCACTTT. Protein product: CASRAVGGGNSPLHF.

The genes are TRBV6-5 and TRBJ2-3, with D perhaps TRBD2 (5 bases). CDR1 is MNHEY and CDR2 is SVGAGI in the germline V gene. Trimming removed 2 bases at V and 11 bases at J, with 14 bases between. This CDR3 is built from 13 residues. This CDR3 is CASSYTGGGGQYF. The CDR3, as DNA: TGTGCCAGCAGTTACACCGGCGGAGGAGGGCAGTATTTT.

As regards this clone: Other DNA variants within this sample encode the same CDR3. The chain combines TRBV4-3 with TRBJ1-4, with TRBD1 as a possible D gene (6 bases). Trimming pared 4 bases from V and 7 bases from J, leaving 13 bases between. This CDR3 comprises 14 residues. CDR1 is LGHNA, CDR2 YSLEER, per germline. CDR3 sequence: CASSPQGYSEKLFF. The DNA for the CDR3 is TGCGCCAGCAGCCCCCAGGGGTACAGTGAAAAACTGTTTTTT.

The CDR3 reads CASSRTVNTGELFF. CDR3 bases: TGTGCCAGCAGCCGGACGGTGAACACCGGGGAGCTGTTTTTT. The V and J genes are TRBV7-8 and TRBJ2-2; D ambiguous. This CDR3 region has 14 residues. Germline loops: CDR1 SGHVS, CDR2 FQNEAQ. Trimming shortened V by 5 bases and J by 1 base, and 8 bases separated the two germline ends.

This clone was observed a single time. The genes are TRBV2 and TRBJ2-5; D may be TRBD1 (6 bases). Germline CDR1 is SNHLY and CDR2 is FYNNEI. V lost 3 bases, J lost 2 bases, and 10 bases lay in between. There are 14 residues in the CDR3. CDR3 sequence (DNA): TGTGCCAGCAGTGAGGGCAGGGGACAAGAGACCCAGTACTTC. It translates to CASSEGRGQETQYF.

V gene TRBV7-2 combines with J gene TRBJ2-5; 7 nucleotides line up with TRBD1. The V gene end was trimmed by 4 bases and the J gene end by 4 bases; junction bases not matched to a gene: 3. The CDR3 has 13 residues. The germline V gene encodes CDR1 SGHTA and CDR2 FQGNSA. CDR3 in amino acids: CASSSGGSETQYF. The CDR3 coding sequence is TGTGCCAGCAGCTCAGGGGGTTCAGAGACCCAGTACTTC. The variable domain in full, with the rest retrieved from reference TRBV7-2 and TRBJ2-5, is GAGVSQSPSNKVTEKGKDVELRCDPISGHTALYWYRQSLGQGLEFLIYFQGNSAPDKSGLPSDRFSAERTGGSVSTLTIQRTQQEDSAVYLCASSSGGSETQYFGPGTRLLVL.

The table lists this clone with a few counts. V gene TRBV6-6 combines with J gene TRBJ1-5; D perhaps matches TRBD1 (5 bases). CDR1 is MNHNY and CDR2 is SVGAGI in the germline V gene (reference sequence). V lost 2 bases and J lost 6, with 14 bases in between. The length of the CDR3 is 15 residues. The CDR3: CASSYAGVSSQPQHF. The CDR3 DNA follows: TGTGCCAGCAGTTACGCGGGGGTTTCGTCTCAGCCCCAGCATTTT.

V gene TRBV7-8 combines with J gene TRBJ1-1; D uncertain. Germline CDR1 is SGHVS and CDR2 is FQNEAQ. V shed 3 bases and J shed 4 bases, with 6 bases lying between them. This CDR3 comprises 12 residues. The chain's CDR3 is CASSFGITEAFF. The CDR3, as DNA: TGTGCCAGCAGCTTTGGGATCACTGAAGCTTTCTTT.

The J gene is TRBJ2-7, the V gene TRBV6-5, with TRBD2 matching over 11 bases. The germline gives CDR1 MNHEY, CDR2 SVGAGI. The CDR3 runs to 15 residues. V lost 6 bases to trimming and J lost 4 bases; unmatched junction nucleotides: 8. The CDR3 is CASRMGLAGGYEQYF. DNA for the CDR3: TGTGCCAGCAGAATGGGGCTAGCGGGAGGTTACGAGCAGTACTTC.